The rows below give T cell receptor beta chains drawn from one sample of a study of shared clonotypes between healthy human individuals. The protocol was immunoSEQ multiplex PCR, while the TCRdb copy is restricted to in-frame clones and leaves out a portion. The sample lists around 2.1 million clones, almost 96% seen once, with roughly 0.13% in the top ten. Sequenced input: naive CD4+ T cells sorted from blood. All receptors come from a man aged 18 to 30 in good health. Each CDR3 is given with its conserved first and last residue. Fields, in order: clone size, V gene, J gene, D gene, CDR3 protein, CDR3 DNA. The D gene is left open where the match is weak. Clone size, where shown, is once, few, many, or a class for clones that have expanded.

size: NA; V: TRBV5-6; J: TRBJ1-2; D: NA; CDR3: CASSLGPPSTNYGYTF; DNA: TGTGCCAGCAGCTTGGGCCCCCCGTCGACTAACTATGGCTACACCTTC
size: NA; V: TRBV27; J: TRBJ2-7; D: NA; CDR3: CASRVSGATEQYF; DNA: TGTGCCAGCAGGGTGTCGGGGGCCACAGAGCAGTACTTC
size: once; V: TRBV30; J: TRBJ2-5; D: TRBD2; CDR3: CAWRASGGETQYF; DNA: TGTGCCTGGCGGGCTAGCGGGGGAGAGACCCAGTACTTC
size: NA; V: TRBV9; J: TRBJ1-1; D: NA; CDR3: CASSAGPGNTEAFF; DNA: TGTGCCAGCAGCGCCGGACCGGGGAACACTGAAGCTTTCTTT
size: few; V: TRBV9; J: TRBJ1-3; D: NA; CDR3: CASSVEAQSHSGNTIYF; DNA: TGTGCCAGCAGCGTAGAGGCGCAGTCCCACTCTGGAAACACCATATATTTT
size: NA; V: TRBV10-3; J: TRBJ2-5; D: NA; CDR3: CAISEGAGETQYF; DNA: TGTGCCATCAGTGAGGGGGCAGGGGAGACCCAGTACTTC
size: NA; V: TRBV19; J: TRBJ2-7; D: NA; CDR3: CASSIRWQSYEQYF; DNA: TGTGCCAGTAGCATCCGCTGGCAGTCCTACGAGCAGTACTTC
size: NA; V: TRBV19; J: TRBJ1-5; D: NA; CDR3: CASSIVGISNQPQHF; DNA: TGTGCCAGTAGTATTGTGGGTATAAGCAATCAGCCCCAGCATTTT
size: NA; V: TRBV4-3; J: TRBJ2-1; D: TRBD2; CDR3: CASSPGRLAGGEYNEQFF; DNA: TGCGCCAGCAGCCCAGGGAGGCTAGCGGGAGGAGAGTACAATGAGCAGTTCTTC
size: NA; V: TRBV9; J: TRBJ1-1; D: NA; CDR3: CASSVIENTEAFF; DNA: TGTGCCAGCAGCGTAATAGAGAACACTGAAGCTTTCTTT
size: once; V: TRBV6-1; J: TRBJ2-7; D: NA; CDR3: CASSPFDPYEQYF; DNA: TGTGCCAGCAGTCCTTTCGATCCGTACGAGCAGTACTTC
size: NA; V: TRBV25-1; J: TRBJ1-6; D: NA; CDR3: CASSPLGDPSSPLHF; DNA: TGTGCCAGCAGCCCCCTCGGGGATCCGAGTTCACCCCTCCACTTT
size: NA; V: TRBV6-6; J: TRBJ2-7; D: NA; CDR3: CASSYGSAAGEYF; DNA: TGTGCCAGCAGTTACGGCTCCGCTGCAGGGGAGTACTTC
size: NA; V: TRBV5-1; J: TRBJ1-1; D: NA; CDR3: CASNRNQETEAFF; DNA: TGCGCCAGCAACCGAAATCAGGAGACTGAAGCTTTCTTT
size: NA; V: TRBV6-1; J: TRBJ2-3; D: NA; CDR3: CASSGHRGSTDTQYF; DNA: TGTGCCAGCAGTGGACATCGGGGTAGCACAGATACGCAGTATTTT
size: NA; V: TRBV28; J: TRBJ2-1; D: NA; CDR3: CASSPGRGEQFF; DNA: TGTGCCAGCAGTCCGGGACGCGGGGAGCAGTTCTTC
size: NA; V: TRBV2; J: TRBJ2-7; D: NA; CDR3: CASSGRGYEQYF; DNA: TGTGCCAGCAGTGGAAGAGGCTACGAGCAGTACTTC
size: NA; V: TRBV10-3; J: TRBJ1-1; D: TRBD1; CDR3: CAIRQGPNTEAFF; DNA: TGTGCCATTCGACAGGGGCCGAACACTGAAGCTTTCTTT
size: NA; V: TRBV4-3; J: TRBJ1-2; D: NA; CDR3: CASSQDWKRNYGYTF; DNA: TGCGCCAGCAGCCAAGATTGGAAGAGAAACTATGGCTACACCTTC
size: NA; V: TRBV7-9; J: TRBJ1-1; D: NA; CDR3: CASSSWTLGGTEAFF; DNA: TGTGCCAGCAGCTCCTGGACACTTGGGGGCACTGAAGCTTTCTTT
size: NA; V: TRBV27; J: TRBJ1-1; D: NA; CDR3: CASSLSPGRNTEAFF; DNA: TGTGCCAGCAGTTTATCTCCGGGGAGGAACACTGAAGCTTTCTTT
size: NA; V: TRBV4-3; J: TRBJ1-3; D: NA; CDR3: CASSQSSYSGNTIYF; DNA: TGCGCCAGCAGCCAGAGTTCGTACTCTGGAAACACCATATATTTT
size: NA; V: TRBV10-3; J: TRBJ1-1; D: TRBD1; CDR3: CAIGSRGRAEAFF; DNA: TGTGCCATCGGTTCCAGGGGGCGAGCTGAAGCTTTCTTT
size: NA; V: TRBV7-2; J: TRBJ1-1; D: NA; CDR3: CASSSSGLSTEAFF; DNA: TGTGCCAGCAGCTCATCGGGTTTGAGCACTGAAGCTTTCTTT
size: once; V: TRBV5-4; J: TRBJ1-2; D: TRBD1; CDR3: CASSPGGGRNYGYTF; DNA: TGTGCCAGCAGCCCAGGGGGGGGGCGCAACTATGGCTACACCTTC
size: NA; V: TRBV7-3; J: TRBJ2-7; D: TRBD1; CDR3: CASSLDRGTIYEQYF; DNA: TGTGCCAGCAGCTTGGACAGGGGTACCATATACGAGCAGTACTTC
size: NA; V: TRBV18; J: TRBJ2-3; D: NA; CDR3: CASSPLLMTDTQYF; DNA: TGTGCCAGCTCACCCCTCCTAATGACAGATACGCAGTATTTT
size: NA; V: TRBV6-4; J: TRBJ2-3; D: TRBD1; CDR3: CATSGQISDTQYF; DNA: TGTGCCACCTCGGGACAGATTTCAGATACGCAGTATTTT
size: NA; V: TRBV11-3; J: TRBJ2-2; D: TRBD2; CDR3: CASSLTLGLAGGPGTGELFF; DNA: TGTGCCAGCAGCCTAACCCTGGGACTAGCGGGAGGGCCCGGAACCGGGGAGCTGTTTTTT
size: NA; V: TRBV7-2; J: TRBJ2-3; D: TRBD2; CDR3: CASSRTSGSYTQYF; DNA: TGTGCCAGCAGCCGGACTAGCGGGAGCTATACGCAGTATTTT
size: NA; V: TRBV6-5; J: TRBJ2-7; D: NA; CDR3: CASRVSSGSREQYF; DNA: TGTGCCAGCAGGGTGTCGTCAGGGTCTAGGGAGCAGTACTTC
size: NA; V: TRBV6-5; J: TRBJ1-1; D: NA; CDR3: CASGRNTEAFF; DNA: TGTGCCAGCGGAAGAAACACTGAAGCTTTCTTT
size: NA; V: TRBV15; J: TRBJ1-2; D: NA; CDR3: CATSRDLGEFRPYGYTF; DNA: TGTGCCACCAGCAGAGATCTAGGCGAGTTTCGTCCCTATGGCTACACCTTC
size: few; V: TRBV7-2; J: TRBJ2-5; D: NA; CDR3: CASSSGETQYF; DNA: TGTGCCAGCAGCTCCGGGGAGACCCAGTACTTC
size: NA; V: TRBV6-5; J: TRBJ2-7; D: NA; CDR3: CASREGARHEQYF; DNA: TGTGCCAGCAGGGAGGGGGCGCGACACGAGCAGTACTTC
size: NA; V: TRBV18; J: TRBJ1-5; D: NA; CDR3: CASSPSGTSYQPQHF; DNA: TGTGCCAGCTCACCGTCCGGTACATCCTATCAGCCCCAGCATTTT
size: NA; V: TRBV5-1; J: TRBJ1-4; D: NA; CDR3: CASSFGVAEKLFF; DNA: TGCGCCAGCAGCTTTGGGGTGGCTGAAAAACTGTTTTTT
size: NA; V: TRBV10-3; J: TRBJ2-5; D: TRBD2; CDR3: CAISPVSGGGQETQYF; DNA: TGTGCCATCAGCCCCGTCTCGGGGGGGGGCCAAGAGACCCAGTACTTC
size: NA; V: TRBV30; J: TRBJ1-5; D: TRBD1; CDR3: CAWSGGKVDRGSNQPQHF; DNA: TGTGCCTGGAGTGGAGGAAAAGTGGACAGGGGGAGCAATCAGCCCCAGCATTTT
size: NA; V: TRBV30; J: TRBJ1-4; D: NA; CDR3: CAWRAEPTNEKLFF; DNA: TGTGCCTGGAGAGCGGAGCCAACTAATGAAAAACTGTTTTTT
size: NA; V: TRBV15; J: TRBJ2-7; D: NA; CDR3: CATSRDFGGGGYEQYF; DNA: TGTGCCACCAGCAGAGATTTTGGAGGGGGAGGCTACGAGCAGTACTTC
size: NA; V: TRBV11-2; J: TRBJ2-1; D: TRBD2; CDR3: CASSRPSAGGSYNEQFF; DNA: TGTGCCAGCAGTCGGCCCTCAGCGGGGGGCTCCTACAATGAGCAGTTCTTC
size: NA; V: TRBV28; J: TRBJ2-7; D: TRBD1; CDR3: CASSPTGTGSSEQYF; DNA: TGTGCCAGCAGTCCCACCGGGACAGGGTCCTCCGAGCAGTACTTC
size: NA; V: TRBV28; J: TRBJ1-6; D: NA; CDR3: CASSPLSYNSPLHF; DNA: TGTGCCAGCAGCCCCCTCTCCTATAATTCACCCCTCCACTTT